Below, one T cell receptor (beta chain) is given with its context. This sample was taken from a study of blood T cell repertoires in COVID-19. Germline CDR1 reads SGHTA; CDR2 reads FQGNSA. V lost 5 bases, J lost 6 bases, and 11 bases stayed unmatched. CDR3 length: 15 amino acids. The study recruited people aged roughly 18 to 89 years across about two dozen US areas. As processed by the authors: Reference gene primer amplification gave estimated nucleated cell counts. The repertoire was sequenced with immunoSEQ multiplex PCR; TCRdb's copy has only in-frame clones and lacks some. That table is the source of V, J and clone size, and D and trimming were worked out from the DNA. Of hundreds of thousands of clones listed, 80% to 90% are singletons.

Sequencing was performed on PBMCs or T cells enriched from blood (not recorded which). This receptor was identified in a man in his forties in a cohort exposed to, infected with or recovered from COVID-19 (not recorded which). The V and J genes are TRBV7-2 and TRBJ2-7, with 9 bases matching TRBD1. For the CDR3, the DNA is TGTGCCAGCAGCCTTCCTGGGACAGGGCGTCGCGAGCAGTACTTC. It codes for CASSLPGTGRREQYF.